This T cell receptor (beta chain) was captured by sequencing in a study of cytomegalovirus exposure and HLA in healthy donors. Study observations and caveats: A missense variant in DCLRE1C was later tied to TCR beta V- and J-gene trimming.

Amplification used 60 Vbeta primers and 13 Jbeta primers. This table comes from immunoSEQ multiplex PCR, and its TCRdb copy is limited to in-frame clones, with some not included. This table holds 150,000 or so clones, around 79% found once. As regards this clone: Its target is not known. A junction end diverges from the germline sequence, so it may reflect a read error.

Germline CDR1 and CDR2: SGHRS and YFSETQ. The CDR3 length is 14 residues. The rearrangement links TRBV5-1 to TRBJ1-4, with D hard to call. The sequenced material came from PBMCs. The TCR comes from a woman between 35 and 50 years old in good health and CMV-seronegative. CDR3 region: CVSSYSRTNEKLFF. The DNA for the CDR3 is TGCGTCAGCAGCTATAGTCGGACTAATGAAAAACTGTTTTTT.